The 5 T cell receptor beta chains in this list originate from one sample, sequenced in a study of T cell responses to AZD1222 COVID-19 vaccine (dated by TCRdb to the early 2020s). Interpreted using the paper, the time point label stands for: about 28 days (+/-7) after the second vaccine dose. Library preparation was by the immunoSEQ multiplex PCR assay. What TCRdb holds here is the immuneACCESS table cut down to in-frame rearrangements. Part of the clones is not present; checked against another copy, under half of the missing clones reflect an unresolved V gene, and the others are unexplained. Here the sample has fewer than 100,000 clones; almost 90% occur a single time. The ten largest make up around a sixth of the sample. This material consisted of peripheral blood, taken 28 days after the second AZD1222 dose. The receptor set was obtained from an adult who received the AZD1222 COVID-19 vaccine.

The genes are TRBV18 and TRBJ1-4, with a tentative D call TRBD1 (5 bases). V was trimmed by 6 bases and J by 7 bases, leaving 15 bases between them. The germline V gene encodes CDR1 KGHSH and CDR2 LQKENI. The CDR3 totals 14 residues. CDR3 in DNA: TGTGCCAGCTCGGTGGGAGTGGGGCGTGAAAAACTGTTTTTT. Amino acids: CASSVGVGREKLFF.

The CDR3 loop reads CASSPRGAYEQYF. The CDR3 nucleotides are TGTGCCAGCTCCCCGAGGGGGGCTTACGAGCAGTACTTC. The chain couples TRBV27 to TRBJ2-7; D tentatively reads TRBD1 or TRBD2 (6 bases each). The CDR3 consists of 13 residues. Germline V CDR1 and CDR2: MNHEY, SMNVEV (reference sequence). Between the trimmed V and J ends, which lost 8 bases and 4 bases, there was a span of 15 bases.

The rearrangement joins TRBV15 to TRBJ2-1; D is ambiguous. The CDR3 sequence is 14 residues long. The V gene lost 5 bases and the J gene lost 4 bases, with 12 bases spanning the gap. Germline CDR1 is LNHNV and CDR2 is YYDKDF (reference sequence). CDR3 amino acids: CATSGGSPYNEQFF. CDR3 sequence (DNA): TGTGCCACCAGCGGCGGAAGTCCGTACAATGAGCAGTTCTTC.

V is TRBV9 and J is TRBJ1-2; no clear D. The germline V and J ends were trimmed by 0 bases and 2 bases, with 8 bases remaining between them. CDR3 length: 14 amino acids. Germline CDR1 and CDR2: SGDLS and YYNGEE. The CDR3: CASSVEGRNYGYTF. In DNA form, the CDR3 reads TGTGCCAGCAGCGTAGAGGGCAGGAACTATGGCTACACCTTC.

V and J are TRBV6-2 or TRBV6-3 and TRBJ2-3; 9 positions agree with TRBD2. CDR1 and CDR2 from the germline V gene are MNHEY and SVGEGT. The CDR3 is 18 amino acids. V lost 0 bases, J lost 3 bases, and 10 bases stayed unmatched. The CDR3 here is CASSYSPGLAYETDTQYF. In DNA, the CDR3 is TGTGCCAGCAGTTACTCGCCGGGACTAGCCTACGAGACAGATACGCAGTATTTT.